These T cell receptor beta chains were read from a single sample in a study of blood T cells in healthy people across ages. TCRdb recomputed calls from the 5' RACE reads with MiXCR, one row per CDR3 protein. The sample holds about 830,000 distinct CDR3 sequences; roughly 60% are singletons and the top ten take approximately 20%. Specimen: blood. The receptors originated from a man aged 25-45 years in good health. Both conserved end residues are part of each CDR3. Each record gives: clone size, J gene, V gene, D gene, CDR3 DNA, CDR3 protein. A D gene is named only where the DNA matches it firmly. Clone sizes are given selectively: once, few, many, or a class where the clone is expanded.

abundance: once; j_gene: TRBJ1-6; v_gene: TRBV14; d_gene: NA; CDR3nt: TGTGCCAGCAGCCAAGCTCAGGGTTATGGACCCCTCCACTTT; CDR3aa: CASSQAQGYGPLHF
abundance: few; j_gene: TRBJ2-7; v_gene: TRBV18; d_gene: NA; CDR3nt: TGTGCCAGCTCACGGCGGGACGGAACCTACGAGCAGTACTTC; CDR3aa: CASSRRDGTYEQYF
abundance: NA; j_gene: TRBJ2-5; v_gene: TRBV27; d_gene: NA; CDR3nt: TGTGCCAGCCTTCAAGAGACCCAGTACTTC; CDR3aa: CASLQETQYF
abundance: few; j_gene: TRBJ2-1; v_gene: TRBV20-1; d_gene: TRBD2; CDR3nt: TGCAGTGCTGGGGTACCGGGACTATCGTACAATGAGCAGTTCTTC; CDR3aa: CSAGVPGLSYNEQFF
abundance: NA; j_gene: TRBJ1-5; v_gene: TRBV5-5; d_gene: NA; CDR3nt: TGTGCCAGCAGCCCTAGTATAGGGGATCAGCCCCAGCATTTT; CDR3aa: CASSPSIGDQPQHF
abundance: NA; j_gene: TRBJ1-6; v_gene: TRBV20-1; d_gene: NA; CDR3nt: TGCAGTGCTAGAGATTTAGCTCGGAATTTAGGATCACCCCTCCACTTT; CDR3aa: CSARDLARNLGSPLHF
abundance: NA; j_gene: TRBJ2-7; v_gene: TRBV7-9; d_gene: TRBD2; CDR3nt: TGTGCCAGCAGCTCCGACCATTTAGGCGGGGGTATACGAGGGCAGTACTTC; CDR3aa: CASSSDHLGGGIRGQYF
abundance: NA; j_gene: TRBJ2-3; v_gene: TRBV10-3; d_gene: TRBD2; CDR3nt: TGTGCCATCAGTGAGTCGGCTAGCGGGACTACAGATACGCAGTATTTT; CDR3aa: CAISESASGTTDTQYF
abundance: many; j_gene: TRBJ1-2; v_gene: TRBV13; d_gene: NA; CDR3nt: TGTGCCAGCAGCTATCAGGGAAACTATGGCTACACCTTC; CDR3aa: CASSYQGNYGYTF
abundance: NA; j_gene: TRBJ2-7; v_gene: TRBV28; d_gene: NA; CDR3nt: TGTGCCAGCAGAATTAGGGAATACTACGAGCAGTACTTC; CDR3aa: CASRIREYYEQYF
abundance: NA; j_gene: TRBJ2-3; v_gene: TRBV5-1; d_gene: NA; CDR3nt: TGCGCCAGCAGCAGGTCACAGACTACAGATACGCAGTATTTT; CDR3aa: CASSRSQTTDTQYF
abundance: NA; j_gene: TRBJ2-3; v_gene: TRBV20-1; d_gene: NA; CDR3nt: TGCAGTGCTACCAAGGGGGGGGTCACAGATACGCAGTATTTT; CDR3aa: CSATKGGVTDTQYF
abundance: NA; j_gene: TRBJ2-7; v_gene: TRBV7-9; d_gene: NA; CDR3nt: TGTGCCAGCACCCGGGACATCTTGCCCTACGAGCAGTACTTC; CDR3aa: CASTRDILPYEQYF
abundance: few; j_gene: TRBJ2-6; v_gene: TRBV28; d_gene: NA; CDR3nt: TGTGCCAGCAGAGCCCTGACAGGACGCTCTGGGGCCAACGTCCTGACTTTC; CDR3aa: CASRALTGRSGANVLTF
abundance: NA; j_gene: TRBJ1-6; v_gene: TRBV7-9; d_gene: NA; CDR3nt: TGTGCCAGCAGCTTAGTAGGGGGTTACCATTCACCCCTCCACTTT; CDR3aa: CASSLVGGYHSPLHF
abundance: NA; j_gene: TRBJ2-7; v_gene: TRBV7-9; d_gene: NA; CDR3nt: TGTGCCAGCAGCTTAGCGGGCAGGCCCTACGAGCAGTACTTC; CDR3aa: CASSLAGRPYEQYF
abundance: NA; j_gene: TRBJ1-4; v_gene: TRBV29-1; d_gene: NA; CDR3nt: TGCAGCGTCCCCCGGGGCAGGGGTAATGAAAAACTGTTTTTT; CDR3aa: CSVPRGRGNEKLFF
abundance: NA; j_gene: TRBJ1-2; v_gene: TRBV7-9; d_gene: NA; CDR3nt: TGTGCCAGCAGCCGCATAGGGGGGGGGCTAATAACGGATGGCTACACCTTC; CDR3aa: CASSRIGGGLITDGYTF
abundance: NA; j_gene: TRBJ1-6; v_gene: TRBV4-2; d_gene: NA; CDR3nt: TGTGCCAGCAGATCGACAGTAGATAATTCACCCCTCCACTTT; CDR3aa: CASRSTVDNSPLHF
abundance: NA; j_gene: TRBJ2-7; v_gene: TRBV9; d_gene: NA; CDR3nt: TGTGCCAGCAGCCCCGACGCCCGGGGACGTGATTACGAGCAGTACTTC; CDR3aa: CASSPDARGRDYEQYF
abundance: NA; j_gene: TRBJ2-6; v_gene: TRBV6-2/TRBV6-3; d_gene: NA; CDR3nt: TGTGCCAGCGAGACCGGGGCCAACGTCCTGACTTTC; CDR3aa: CASETGANVLTF
abundance: NA; j_gene: TRBJ2-3; v_gene: TRBV6-2/TRBV6-3; d_gene: NA; CDR3nt: TGTGCCAGCAGTTACTCGTACAAGGTCCCAGATACGCAGTATTTT; CDR3aa: CASSYSYKVPDTQYF
abundance: NA; j_gene: TRBJ1-5; v_gene: TRBV5-1; d_gene: NA; CDR3nt: TGCGCCAGCTATAGCAATCAGCCCCAGCATTTT; CDR3aa: CASYSNQPQHF
abundance: few; j_gene: TRBJ2-3; v_gene: TRBV7-2; d_gene: TRBD2; CDR3nt: TGTGCCAGCAGCCAACTAGCGGGAGGTTCGGCCGCGCAGTATTTT; CDR3aa: CASSQLAGGSAAQYF
abundance: NA; j_gene: TRBJ2-1; v_gene: TRBV5-1; d_gene: NA; CDR3nt: TGCGCCAGCAGCGGGACTCCTAGCTCCTACAATGAGCAGTTCTTC; CDR3aa: CASSGTPSSYNEQFF
abundance: NA; j_gene: TRBJ2-7; v_gene: TRBV9; d_gene: TRBD1; CDR3nt: TGTGCCAGCAGCGACAGGGGGCATGGCGAGCAGTACTTC; CDR3aa: CASSDRGHGEQYF
abundance: NA; j_gene: TRBJ2-2; v_gene: TRBV7-9; d_gene: TRBD2; CDR3nt: TGTGCCAGCAGCAAGGGACTAGCGGGGACGATGAACACCGGGGAGCTGTTTTTT; CDR3aa: CASSKGLAGTMNTGELFF
abundance: NA; j_gene: TRBJ2-3; v_gene: TRBV28; d_gene: NA; CDR3nt: TGTGCCGGCAGTTTACAGGACTACACAGATACGCAGTATTTT; CDR3aa: CAGSLQDYTDTQYF
abundance: NA; j_gene: TRBJ2-7; v_gene: TRBV28; d_gene: TRBD1; CDR3nt: TGTGCCAGCAGTGTCGCGACAGGGTCCTACGAGCAGTACTTC; CDR3aa: CASSVATGSYEQYF
abundance: NA; j_gene: TRBJ2-1; v_gene: TRBV7-3; d_gene: NA; CDR3nt: TGTGCCAGCAGCTTGACCGACGGGTCAATCCATGAGCAGTTCTTC; CDR3aa: CASSLTDGSIHEQFF
abundance: NA; j_gene: TRBJ2-1; v_gene: TRBV14; d_gene: NA; CDR3nt: TGTGCCAGCAGCCAAGATCCTCCGGGCTATGAGCAGTTCTTC; CDR3aa: CASSQDPPGYEQFF
abundance: NA; j_gene: TRBJ2-2; v_gene: TRBV10-3; d_gene: TRBD1; CDR3nt: TGTGCCATCAGTGAACAACAGGGGGGTAACACCGGGGAGCTGTTTTTT; CDR3aa: CAISEQQGGNTGELFF
abundance: NA; j_gene: TRBJ2-5; v_gene: TRBV5-4; d_gene: TRBD1; CDR3nt: TGTGTCAGCAGCTTTGGGACAGGGCTGGGGGAGACCCAGTACTTC; CDR3aa: CVSSFGTGLGETQYF
abundance: few; j_gene: TRBJ2-1; v_gene: TRBV9; d_gene: TRBD1; CDR3nt: TGTGCCAGCAGCGTCGGGACAGGATCCTACAATGAGCAGTTCTTC; CDR3aa: CASSVGTGSYNEQFF
abundance: NA; j_gene: TRBJ1-2; v_gene: TRBV27; d_gene: TRBD1; CDR3nt: TGTGCCAGCAGTCAGAATAGGGACAGGGGATTATTCTATGGCTACACCTTC; CDR3aa: CASSQNRDRGLFYGYTF
abundance: NA; j_gene: TRBJ2-5; v_gene: TRBV29-1; d_gene: TRBD1; CDR3nt: TGCAGCGTGGGGACAGGGAAGTATGAGCAGTACTTC; CDR3aa: CSVGTGKYEQYF
abundance: NA; j_gene: TRBJ2-7; v_gene: TRBV10-3; d_gene: NA; CDR3nt: TGTGCCACTTTAGACGGGACCTACGAGCAGTACTTC; CDR3aa: CATLDGTYEQYF
abundance: NA; j_gene: TRBJ1-5; v_gene: TRBV6-2/TRBV6-3; d_gene: TRBD1; CDR3nt: TGTGCCAGCAGCCCGGCGCGGACAGGGGGAGGTCAGCCCCAGCATTTT; CDR3aa: CASSPARTGGGQPQHF
abundance: NA; j_gene: TRBJ2-7; v_gene: TRBV20-1; d_gene: NA; CDR3nt: TGCAGTGCTAGCTCCCTCTACGAGCAGTACTTC; CDR3aa: CSASSLYEQYF